This TCR beta chain was captured by sequencing in a study of cytomegalovirus exposure and HLA in healthy donors. Germline V CDR1 and CDR2: MDHEN, SYDVKM. This CDR3 has 18 residues. Trimming took off 3 bases at V and 8 bases at J, with 26 bases between the two ends. PCR employed 60 Vbeta and 13 Jbeta primers. Sequenced by immunoSEQ multiplex PCR; TCRdb stores in-frame clones only, minus some. The sample carries under 150,000 clones, roughly two thirds recorded once. Sequencing was carried out using PBMCs. The chain is built from TRBV28 and TRBJ1-5; weak D call: TRBD1 (5 bases). The TCR comes from a man in his thirties or forties in good health and CMV-seropositive. The CDR3 DNA follows: TGTGCCAGCAGTTTCTACTCCCCCGGGTGGGGGGGGACGGAGCCCCAGCATTTT. Encoded protein: CASSFYSPGWGGTEPQHF.